Shown below are 2 T cell receptor beta chains from a single sample sequenced in a study of prognosis after radiotherapy for stage I lung cancer. TCR beta CDR3 amplification from genomic DNA was performed by two-round multiplex PCR. It was primers specific to each TRBV and TRBJ gene that first-round PCR used. TCRdb used MiXCR to reprocess the multiplex PCR reads, holding one entry per CDR3 protein. The sample holds some 34,000 distinct CDR3 sequences, approximately 35% seen once. The source was PBMCs, collected before or after stereotactic body radiation therapy (not recorded which). All receptors come from a donor at least 50 years old with non-small cell lung cancer.

Ten or more counts support this clonotype. The genes are TRBV10-3 and TRBJ2-3, with 10 bases that match TRBD2. This CDR3 region has 15 residues. The trim removed 8 bases at V and 5 bases at J, leaving 10 bases unmatched. Germline CDR1 and CDR2: ENHRY and SYGVKD. Written as DNA, the CDR3 is TGTGCCATCTCCCCTACTAGCGGGGCGGGAGATACGCAGTATTTT. It specifies CAISPTSGAGDTQYF.

V and J are TRBV5-1 and TRBJ2-5, with 11 positions matching TRBD1. The J call could be wrong; TRBJ2-1 is a better fit for the DNA end. The length of the CDR3 is 16 residues. Germline-derived CDR1 and CDR2 are SGHRS and YFSETQ. The CDR3 sequence is CASRTERGTGGNEQFF. For the CDR3, the DNA is TGCGCCAGCAGAACGGAACGCGGGACAGGGGGCAATGAGCAGTTCTTC.